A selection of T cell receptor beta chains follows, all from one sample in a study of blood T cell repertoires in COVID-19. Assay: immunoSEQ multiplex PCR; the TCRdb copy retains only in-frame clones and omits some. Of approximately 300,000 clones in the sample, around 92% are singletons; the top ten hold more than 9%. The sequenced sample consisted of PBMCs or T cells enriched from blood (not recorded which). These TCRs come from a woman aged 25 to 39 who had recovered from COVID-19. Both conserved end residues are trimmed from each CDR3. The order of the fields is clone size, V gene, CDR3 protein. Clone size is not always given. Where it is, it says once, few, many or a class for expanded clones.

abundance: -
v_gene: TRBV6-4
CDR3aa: ASSPRGGNEQF

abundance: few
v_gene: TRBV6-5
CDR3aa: ASSYSRALRAF

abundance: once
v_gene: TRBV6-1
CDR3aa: ASSDQDRSNSPLH

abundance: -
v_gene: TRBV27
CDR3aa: ASSLSGSGGSYNEQF

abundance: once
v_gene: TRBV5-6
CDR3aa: ASMLVGGTGELF

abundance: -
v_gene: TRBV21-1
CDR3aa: ASSKERVPSYNEQF

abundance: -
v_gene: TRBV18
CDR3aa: ASSPGLARNEQF

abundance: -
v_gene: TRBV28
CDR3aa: ASNPPGQLTYTEAF

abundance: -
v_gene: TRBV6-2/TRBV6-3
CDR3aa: ASSYSGPYNEQF

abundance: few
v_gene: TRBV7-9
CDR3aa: ASSLPLGDEDEQY

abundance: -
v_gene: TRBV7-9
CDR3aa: ASRSETSGIGNEQF